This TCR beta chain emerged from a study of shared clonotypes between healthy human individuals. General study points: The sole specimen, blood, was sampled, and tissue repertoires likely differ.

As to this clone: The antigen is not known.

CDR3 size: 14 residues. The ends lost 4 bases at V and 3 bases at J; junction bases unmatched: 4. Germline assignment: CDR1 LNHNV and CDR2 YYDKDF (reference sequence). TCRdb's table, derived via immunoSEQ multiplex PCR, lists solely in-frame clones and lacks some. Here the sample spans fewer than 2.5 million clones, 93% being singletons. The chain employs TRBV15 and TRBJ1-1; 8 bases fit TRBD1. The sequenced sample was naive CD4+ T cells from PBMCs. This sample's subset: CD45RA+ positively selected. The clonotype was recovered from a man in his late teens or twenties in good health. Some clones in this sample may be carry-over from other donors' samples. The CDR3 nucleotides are TGTGCCACCAGCAAAGGACAGGGTGACACTGAAGCTTTCTTT. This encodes CATSKGQGDTEAFF.